A single sample is the source of the 29 T cell receptor beta chains below, sequenced in a study of early T cells in non-severe SARS-CoV-2 infection. Using its own MiXCR run on the 5' RACE reads, TCRdb lists one record per CDR3 protein. The sample yields tens of thousands of distinct CDR3 sequences, about 11% seen once. Sequencing was performed on whole blood. The receptors shown here come from an adult who was a healthcare worker with PCR-confirmed SARS-CoV-2 infection or an uninfected control (not recorded which).

This clonotype was found many times. The CDR3 nucleotides are TGTGCCAGCAGTGAAGACGTAGCGGGGGGATCCTACGAGCAGTACTTC. Amino acids: CASSEDVAGGSYEQYF. The gene calls are TRBV2 and TRBJ2-7; 10 nucleotides agree with TRBD2. This CDR3 is built from 16 residues. J lost 1 base, V lost 1 base, and 4 bases had no gene match. The germline gives CDR1 SNHLY, CDR2 FYNNEI.

The gene calls are TRBV20-1 and TRBJ2-3; D is undetermined. The CDR3 sequence is 13 residues long. The ends were cut back, 6 bases at V and 5 bases at J, with 15 bases in the middle. Germline V gene lookup returns CDR1 DFQATT and CDR2 SNEGSKA (reference sequence). The CDR3 is CSAPERTLDTQYF. The CDR3 bases are TGCAGTGCGCCTGAGAGGACGTTAGATACGCAGTATTTT.

This clonotype was seen many times. The V and J genes are TRBV5-1 and TRBJ2-5; D call uncertain. The CDR3 sequence is 13 residues long. With 2 bases removed from V and 4 bases from J, the gap between germline ends came to 9 bases. Per the germline V gene, CDR1 is SGHRS and CDR2 is YFSETQ. CDR3 bases: TGCGCCAGCAGCTTTTGGTCACTAGAGACCCAGTACTTC. This encodes CASSFWSLETQYF.

V is TRBV29-1 and J is TRBJ2-1; 7 bases fit TRBD2. Per the germline V gene, CDR1 is SQVTM and CDR2 is ANQGSEA. V gave up 0 bases and J gave up 10 bases; unmatched junction bases: 3. This CDR3 spans 12 amino acids. CDR3 coding DNA: TGCAGCGTTGAAGAACCAGCGGGGGAGCAGTTCTTC. It codes for CSVEEPAGEQFF.

This chain links TRBV3-1 with TRBJ2-1; no clear D gene. The germline gives CDR1 LGHDT, CDR2 YNNKEL (reference sequence). The CDR3 length is 12 residues. V lost 2 bases to trimming and J lost 6 bases, with 5 bases between them. CDR3 nucleotide sequence: TGTGCCAGCAGCCAAATAAGCAATGAGCAGTTCTTC. This translates into CASSQISNEQFF.

This clonotype occurred a few times. This chain connects TRBV7-2 to TRBJ2-7; D gene ambiguous. The length of the CDR3 is 14 residues. Looked up from germline, CDR1 is SGHTA and CDR2 is FQGNSA. The V and J ends lost 6 bases and 3 bases respectively, with 15 bases between them. For the CDR3, the DNA is TGTGCCAGCAGGAAGGGTGGCGTAGTCTACGAGCAGTACTTC. Translated: CASRKGGVVYEQYF.

Many counts were recorded for this clonotype. The chain recombines TRBV7-9 with TRBJ2-3; 8 bases match TRBD2. V was pared by 1 base and J by 3 bases, with 3 bases of the junction left unmatched. Germline V gene sequence: CDR1 SEHNR, CDR2 FQNEAQ (reference sequence). CDR3 length: 15 amino acids. The CDR3 sequence: CASSLGGRSTDTQYF. The CDR3 DNA sequence: TGTGCCAGCAGCTTAGGCGGGAGGTCTACAGATACGCAGTATTTT.

This clonotype was counted at least ten times. The CDR3 here is CASSIGQLYEQYF. The CDR3 DNA follows: TGTGCCAGCAGTATTGGACAGCTCTACGAGCAGTACTTC. V and J are TRBV12-3 or TRBV12-4 and TRBJ2-7; tentative D call: TRBD1 (6 bases). The CDR3 covers 13 residues. V was trimmed by 5 bases and J by 3 bases, leaving 11 bases between them.

This clonotype was recorded many times. This chain joins TRBV6-5 and TRBJ2-1; D not certain. Germline V CDR1 and CDR2: MNHEY, SVGAGI. The V and J ends lost 6 bases and 8 bases respectively, with 14 bases between them. The CDR3 is 13 amino acids. DNA of the CDR3: TGTGCCAGCAGCATGGTGGGCGGCGATGAGCAGTTCTTC. Encoded protein: CASSMVGGDEQFF.

This clonotype has at least ten counts. The V and J genes are TRBV11-2 and TRBJ2-1; possible D gene TRBD1, 5 bases. Trimming removed 0 bases from V and 7 bases from J, with 10 bases in between. CDR1 is SGHAT and CDR2 is FQNNGV in the germline V gene. The CDR3 has 14 amino acids. CDR3 residues: CASSLERGSNEQFF. Here the CDR3 DNA reads TGTGCCAGCAGCTTAGAAAGGGGCTCGAATGAGCAGTTCTTC.

A few counts support this clonotype. The chain combines TRBV6-6 with TRBJ2-7, with D possibly being TRBD1 (6 bases). V dropped 5 bases and J dropped 6 bases, with 11 bases sitting between them. This CDR3 spans 12 amino acids. The germline V gene has CDR1 MNHNY and CDR2 SVGAGI (reference sequence). The CDR3 DNA reads as TGTGCCAGCAGTGTAGGACAGCTCGAGCAGTACTTC. Amino acids: CASSVGQLEQYF.

This clonotype showed up many times. V gene TRBV10-3 combines with J gene TRBJ2-1; 8 nucleotides agree with TRBD1. V shed 0 bases, J shed 3 bases, and the junction held 10 bases outside the gene matches. CDR1 is ENHRY, CDR2 SYGVKD, per germline. The CDR3 spans 18 residues. The CDR3 region is CAISESSSRDRIYNEQFF. In DNA form, the CDR3 reads TGTGCCATCAGTGAGTCGTCGTCTCGGGACAGGATCTACAATGAGCAGTTCTTC.

This clonotype was counted many times. The chain has TRBV6-5 and TRBJ2-7; no firm D call. V gave up 2 bases and J gave up 7 bases, with 12 bases separating them. Germline CDR1 reads MNHEY; CDR2 reads SVGAGI. There are 13 residues in the CDR3. The CDR3 loop is CASSYGVETEQYF. The CDR3 coding sequence is TGTGCCAGCAGTTACGGGGTAGAGACGGAGCAGTACTTC.

The table lists this clonotype with a few counts. The chain employs TRBV15 and TRBJ2-2; the match to TRBD1 covers 8 bases. Losses at the gene ends were 4 bases for V and 2 bases for J; bases not matched to a gene: 9. Germline V gene sequence: CDR1 LNHNV, CDR2 YYDKDF (reference sequence). The CDR3 runs 17 residues. As DNA, the CDR3 is TGTGCCACCAGCACCTATGGATCAGGGGGCAACACCGGGGAGCTGTTTTTT. This codes for CATSTYGSGGNTGELFF.

In this sample, this clonotype turned up many times. This sequence joins TRBV5-1 and TRBJ2-7; tentative D call: TRBD1 (6 bases). CDR3 length equals 13 residues. The V and J ends lost 0 bases and 2 bases respectively, with 6 bases between them. Per the germline V gene, CDR1 is SGHRS and CDR2 is YFSETQ. In DNA, the CDR3 is TGCGCCAGCAGCTTGGAGGGGGCCTACGAGCAGTACTTC. Encoded protein: CASSLEGAYEQYF.

CDR3 nucleotides: TGTGCCAGCTCACCGCAGGGGGTTACAGGACACTACGAGCAGTACTTC. Residues: CASSPQGVTGHYEQYF. The chain carries TRBV18 and TRBJ2-7, with 7 bases identical to TRBD1. CDR3 length equals 16 residues. V lost 3 bases to trimming and J lost 3 bases; unmatched junction nucleotides: 11. Germline V gene sequence: CDR1 KGHSH, CDR2 LQKENI.

The V call is TRBV7-3, the J call TRBJ2-5; perhaps TRBD2 as D (5 bases). V gave up 4 bases and J gave up 7 bases, with 13 bases separating them. CDR3 length: 13 amino acids. Germline V gene sequence: CDR1 SGHTA, CDR2 FQGTGA. Here the CDR3 reads CASSSTPRGTQYF. For the CDR3, the DNA is TGTGCCAGCAGCTCGACTCCCCGGGGGACCCAGTACTTC.

The V gene is TRBV10-1, the J gene TRBJ1-5; D gene ambiguous. The CDR3 consists of 11 residues. Between the trimmed V and J ends, which lost 4 bases and 5 bases, there was a span of 3 bases. The germline V gene encodes CDR1 WNHNN and CDR2 SYGVQD (reference sequence). DNA for the CDR3: TGCGCCAGCAGTGTGTATCAGCCCCAGCATTTT. Translation: CASSVYQPQHF.

V gene TRBV13 combines with J gene TRBJ2-7, with 15 positions matching TRBD2. Germline assignment: CDR1 PRHDT and CDR2 FYEKMQ (reference sequence). Trimming at V came to 5 bases and at J to 6 bases, leaving 2 bases not matched to a gene. CDR3 size: 14 residues. CDR3 amino acids: CASSQGLAGGEQYF. CDR3 nucleotide sequence: TGTGCCAGCAGCCAGGGACTAGCGGGAGGCGAGCAGTACTTC.

A few counts support this clonotype. The gene calls are TRBV20-1 and TRBJ1-3; no firm D call. V was pared by 0 bases and J by 0 bases, with 9 bases between. Germline loops: CDR1 DFQATT, CDR2 SNEGSKA (reference sequence). CDR3 size: 15 residues. CDR3 amino acids: CSARDLARSGNTIYF. The CDR3 nucleotides are TGCAGTGCTAGAGATTTGGCCCGCTCTGGAAACACCATATATTTT.

This clonotype was seen only a few times. The chain is built from TRBV7-9 and TRBJ1-1; D is possibly TRBD1 (5 bases). There are 15 residues in the CDR3. Between the trimmed V and J ends, which lost 8 bases and 3 bases, there was a span of 19 bases. Germline V gives CDR1 SEHNR, CDR2 FQNEAQ (reference sequence). For the CDR3, the DNA is TGTGCCAGCTACTGGGGCGGGGAGTTGGACACTGAAGCTTTCTTT. Encoded protein: CASYWGGELDTEAFF.

This clonotype was recorded a few times. This rearrangement joins TRBV11-2 to TRBJ1-3; D gene unclear. The CDR3 runs 15 residues. The V gene lost 0 bases and the J gene lost 2 bases, with 8 bases spanning the gap. CDR1 is SGHAT and CDR2 is FQNNGV in the germline V gene. The CDR3 DNA reads TGTGCCAGCAGCTTAGACAGAGGAACTGGAAACACCATATATTTT. This sequence encodes CASSLDRGTGNTIYF.

This clonotype has just a few counts. This chain links TRBV5-6 with TRBJ1-6; TRBD1 is a possible D gene (6 bases). Germline-derived CDR1 and CDR2 are SGHDT and YYEEEE. V lost 0 bases, J lost 10 bases, and 17 bases lay in between. The CDR3 has 16 residues. The CDR3 bases are TGTGCCAGCAGCTTGGGGACCGGGGGGCTATACTCACCCCTCCACTTT. Protein sequence: CASSLGTGGLYSPLHF. The whole variable domain, filled in from reference TRBV5-6 and TRBJ1-6, reads DAGVTQSPTHLIKTRGQQVTLRCSPKSGHDTVSWYQQALGQGPQFIFQYYEEEERQRGNFPDRFSGHQFPNYSSELNVNALLLGDSALYLCASSLGTGGLYSPLHFGNGTRLTVT.

This clonotype came up many times. V usage is TRBV6-5 and J usage is TRBJ1-5; D not certain. Between the trimmed V and J ends, which lost 6 bases and 5 bases, there was a span of 17 bases. This CDR3 comprises 15 residues. Germline V CDR1 and CDR2: MNHEY, SVGAGI. CDR3 DNA: TGTGCCAGCAGATCGGGCGTGGAAGGGCATCAGCCCCAGCATTTT. Translated: CASRSGVEGHQPQHF.

This clonotype came up a few times. V and J are TRBV6-7 and TRBJ2-3, with TRBD2 identical over 10 bases. TRBV6-7 is placed among ORFs of uncertain function. V lost 6 bases to trimming and J lost 4 bases; unmatched junction nucleotides: 13. This CDR3 has 17 residues. The CDR3 DNA reads TGTGCCAGCAGGACCCGTATTAGCGGGGGGCATCCAGATACGCAGTATTTT. Its translation: CASRTRISGGHPDTQYF.

The chain links TRBV30 to TRBJ1-3, with D unresolved. Germline V lookup: CDR1 GTSNPN, CDR2 SVGIG (reference sequence). This CDR3 has 16 amino acids. V was pared by 3 bases and J by 0 bases, with 15 bases between. The CDR3 nucleotides are TGTGCCTGGAGCCTTCGTATGGCGATCTCTGGAAACACCATATATTTT. It translates to CAWSLRMAISGNTIYF. The whole variable domain, remainder taken from reference TRBV30 and TRBJ1-3, is SQTIHQWPATLVQPVGSPLSLECTVEGTSNPNLYWYRQAAGRGLQLLFYSVGIGQISSEVPQNLSASRPQDRQFILSSKKLLLSDSGFYLCAWSLRMAISGNTIYFGEGSWLTVV.

This clonotype showed up many times. V usage is TRBV9 and J usage is TRBJ2-5; 9 nucleotides align to TRBD2. Germline CDR1 SGDLS, CDR2 YYNGEE. The V gene end was trimmed by 4 bases and the J gene end by 3 bases; junction bases not matched to a gene: 4. The length of the CDR3 is 14 residues. The DNA for the CDR3 is TGTGCCAGCAGCCCACGACTAGCGGAAGAGACCCAGTACTTC. As protein: CASSPRLAEETQYF. The variable domain in full, completed from reference TRBV9 and TRBJ2-5, reads DSGVTQTPKHLITATGQRVTLRCSPRSGDLSVYWYQQSLDQGLQFLIQYYNGEERAKGNILERFSAQQFPDLHSELNLSSLELGDSALYFCASSPRLAEETQYFGPGTRLLVL.

This clonotype was observed a few times. The chain links TRBV5-1 to TRBJ1-1; D not certain. Trimming cost V 0 bases and J 0 bases, with 9 bases left between them. Looked up from germline, CDR1 is SGHRS and CDR2 is YFSETQ. This CDR3 contains 15 residues. CDR3 DNA: TGCGCCAGCAGCTTGGTCCCGGGGATGAACACTGAAGCTTTCTTT. It translates to CASSLVPGMNTEAFF.

In its sample, this clonotype was seen many times. The rearrangement joins TRBV15 to TRBJ2-3; D unresolved. The CDR3 spans 16 residues. V shed 5 bases and J shed 0 bases, with 15 bases lying between them. CDR1 and CDR2 (germline): LNHNV, YYDKDF (reference sequence). The CDR3 nucleotides read TGTGCCACCAGCGGTGGACGCTCGCCTAGCACAGATACGCAGTATTTT. Amino acid sequence: CATSGGRSPSTDTQYF.